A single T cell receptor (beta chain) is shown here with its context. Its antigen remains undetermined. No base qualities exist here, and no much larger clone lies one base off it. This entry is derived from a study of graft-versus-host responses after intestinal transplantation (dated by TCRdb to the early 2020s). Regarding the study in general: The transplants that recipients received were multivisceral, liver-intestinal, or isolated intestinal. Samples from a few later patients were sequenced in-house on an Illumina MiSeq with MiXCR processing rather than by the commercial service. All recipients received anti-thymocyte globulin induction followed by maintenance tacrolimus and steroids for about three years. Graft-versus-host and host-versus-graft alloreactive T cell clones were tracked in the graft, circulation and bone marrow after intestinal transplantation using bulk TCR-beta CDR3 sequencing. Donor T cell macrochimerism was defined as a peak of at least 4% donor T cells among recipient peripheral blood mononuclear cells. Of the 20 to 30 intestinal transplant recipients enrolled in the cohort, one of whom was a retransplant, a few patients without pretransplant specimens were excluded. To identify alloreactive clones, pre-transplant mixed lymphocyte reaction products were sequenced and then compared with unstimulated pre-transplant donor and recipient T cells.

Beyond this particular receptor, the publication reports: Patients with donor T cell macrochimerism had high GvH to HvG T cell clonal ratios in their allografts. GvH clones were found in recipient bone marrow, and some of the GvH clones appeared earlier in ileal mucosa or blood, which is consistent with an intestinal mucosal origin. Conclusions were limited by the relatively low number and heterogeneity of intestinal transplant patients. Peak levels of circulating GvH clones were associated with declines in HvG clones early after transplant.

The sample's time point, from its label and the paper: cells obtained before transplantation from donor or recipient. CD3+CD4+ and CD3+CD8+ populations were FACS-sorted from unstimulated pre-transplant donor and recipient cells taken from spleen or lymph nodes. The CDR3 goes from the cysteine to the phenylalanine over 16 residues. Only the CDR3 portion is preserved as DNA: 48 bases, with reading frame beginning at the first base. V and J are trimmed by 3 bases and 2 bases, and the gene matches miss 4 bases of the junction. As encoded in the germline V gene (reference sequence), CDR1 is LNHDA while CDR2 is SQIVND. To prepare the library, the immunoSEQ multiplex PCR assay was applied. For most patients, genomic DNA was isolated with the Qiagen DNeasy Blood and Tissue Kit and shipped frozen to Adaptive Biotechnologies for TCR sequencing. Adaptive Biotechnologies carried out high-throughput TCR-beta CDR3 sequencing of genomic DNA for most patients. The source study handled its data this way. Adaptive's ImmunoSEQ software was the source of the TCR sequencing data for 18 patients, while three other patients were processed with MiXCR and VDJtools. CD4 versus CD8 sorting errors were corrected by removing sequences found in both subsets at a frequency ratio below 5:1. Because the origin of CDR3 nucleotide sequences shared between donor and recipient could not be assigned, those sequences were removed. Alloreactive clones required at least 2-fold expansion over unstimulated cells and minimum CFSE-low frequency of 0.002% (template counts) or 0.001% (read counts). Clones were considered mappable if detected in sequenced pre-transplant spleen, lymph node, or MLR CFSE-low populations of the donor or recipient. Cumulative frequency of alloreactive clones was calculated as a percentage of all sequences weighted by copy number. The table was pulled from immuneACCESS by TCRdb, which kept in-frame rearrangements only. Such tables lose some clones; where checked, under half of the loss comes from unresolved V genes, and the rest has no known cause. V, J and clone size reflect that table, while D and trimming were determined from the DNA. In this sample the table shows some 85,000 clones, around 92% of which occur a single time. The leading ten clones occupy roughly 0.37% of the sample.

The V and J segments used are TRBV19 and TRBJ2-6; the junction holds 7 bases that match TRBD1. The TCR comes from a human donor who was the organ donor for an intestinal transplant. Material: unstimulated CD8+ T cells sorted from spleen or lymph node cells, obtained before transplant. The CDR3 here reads CASSIQGVPGANVLTF. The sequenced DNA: TGTGCCAGTAGTATTCAGGGGGTACCTGGGGCCAACGTCCTGACTTTC. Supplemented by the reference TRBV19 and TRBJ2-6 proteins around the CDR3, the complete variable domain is DGGITQSPKYLFRKEGQNVTLSCEQNLNHDAMYWYRQDPGQGLRLIYYSQIVNDFQKGDIAEGYSVSREKKESFPLTVTSAQKNPTAFYLCASSIQGVPGANVLTFGAGSRLTVL.